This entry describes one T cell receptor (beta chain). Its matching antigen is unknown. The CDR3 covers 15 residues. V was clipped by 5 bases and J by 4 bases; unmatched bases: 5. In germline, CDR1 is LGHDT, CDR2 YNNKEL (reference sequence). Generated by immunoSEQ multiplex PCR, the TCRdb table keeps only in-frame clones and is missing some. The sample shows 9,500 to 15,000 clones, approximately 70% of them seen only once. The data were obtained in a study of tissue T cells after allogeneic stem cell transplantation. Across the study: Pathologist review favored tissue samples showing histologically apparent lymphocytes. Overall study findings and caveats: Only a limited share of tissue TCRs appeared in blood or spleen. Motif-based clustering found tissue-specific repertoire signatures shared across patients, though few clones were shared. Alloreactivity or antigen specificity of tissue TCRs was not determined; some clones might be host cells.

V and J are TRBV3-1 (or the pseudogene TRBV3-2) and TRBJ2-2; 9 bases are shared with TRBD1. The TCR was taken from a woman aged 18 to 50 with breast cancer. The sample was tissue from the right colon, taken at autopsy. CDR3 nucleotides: TGTGCCAGCAGCACTTCGACAGGGGGCACCGGGGAGCTGTTTTTT. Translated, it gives CASSTSTGGTGELFF.